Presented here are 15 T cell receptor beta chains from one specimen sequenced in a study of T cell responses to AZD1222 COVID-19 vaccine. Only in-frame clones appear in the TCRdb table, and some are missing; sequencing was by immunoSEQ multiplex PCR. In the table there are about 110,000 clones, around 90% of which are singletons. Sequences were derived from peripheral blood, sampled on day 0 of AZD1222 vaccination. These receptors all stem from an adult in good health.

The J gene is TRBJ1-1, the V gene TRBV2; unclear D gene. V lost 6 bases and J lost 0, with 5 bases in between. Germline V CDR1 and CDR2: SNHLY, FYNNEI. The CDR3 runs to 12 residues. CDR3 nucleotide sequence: TGTGCCAGCAGGAAACTGAACACTGAAGCTTTCTTT. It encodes CASRKLNTEAFF.

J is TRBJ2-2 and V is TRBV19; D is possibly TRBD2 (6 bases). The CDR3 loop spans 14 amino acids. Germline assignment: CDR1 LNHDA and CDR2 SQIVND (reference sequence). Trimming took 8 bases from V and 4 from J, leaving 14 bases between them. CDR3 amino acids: CASAAPGVTGELFF. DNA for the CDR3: TGTGCCAGTGCAGCACCGGGAGTCACCGGGGAGCTGTTTTTT.

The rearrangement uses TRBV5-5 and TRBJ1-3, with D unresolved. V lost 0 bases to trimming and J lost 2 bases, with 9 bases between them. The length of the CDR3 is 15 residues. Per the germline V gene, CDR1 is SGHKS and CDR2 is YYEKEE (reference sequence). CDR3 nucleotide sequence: TGTGCCAGCAGCTTGGATGGCAGAACTGGAAACACCATATATTTT. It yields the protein CASSLDGRTGNTIYF.

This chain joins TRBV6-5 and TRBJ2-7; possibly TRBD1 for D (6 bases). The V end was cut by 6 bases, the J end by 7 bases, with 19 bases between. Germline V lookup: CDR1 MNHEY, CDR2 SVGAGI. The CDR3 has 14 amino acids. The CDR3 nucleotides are TGTGCCAGCAGACAAGGGTTGCAGGGGATAGAGCAGTACTTC. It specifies CASRQGLQGIEQYF.

CDR3 residues: CATSNLEEQYF. As DNA, the CDR3 is TGTGCCACCTCCAACTTGGAAGAGCAGTACTTC. J is TRBJ2-7 and V is TRBV24-1, with no clear D. This CDR3 contains 11 residues. V gave up 9 bases and J gave up 7 bases, with 12 bases separating them. In germline, CDR1 is KGHDR, CDR2 SFDVKD.

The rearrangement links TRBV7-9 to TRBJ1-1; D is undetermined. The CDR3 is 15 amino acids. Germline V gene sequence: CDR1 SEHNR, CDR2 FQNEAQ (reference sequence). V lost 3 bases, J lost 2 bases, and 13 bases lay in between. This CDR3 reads CASSFGSGRNTEAFF. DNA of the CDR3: TGTGCCAGCAGCTTCGGCTCCGGGAGAAACACTGAAGCTTTCTTT. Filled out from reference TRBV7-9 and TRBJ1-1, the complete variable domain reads DTGVSQNPRHKITKRGQNVTFRCDPISEHNRLYWYRQTLGQGPEFLTYFQNEAQLEKSRLLSDRFSAERPKGSFSTLEIQRTEQGDSAMYLCASSFGSGRNTEAFFGQGTRLTVV.

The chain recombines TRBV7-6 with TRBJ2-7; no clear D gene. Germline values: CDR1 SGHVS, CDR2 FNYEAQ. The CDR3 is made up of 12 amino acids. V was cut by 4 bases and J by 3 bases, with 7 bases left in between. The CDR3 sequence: CASSSPGYEQYF. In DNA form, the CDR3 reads TGTGCCAGCAGCTCCCCCGGCTACGAGCAGTACTTC.

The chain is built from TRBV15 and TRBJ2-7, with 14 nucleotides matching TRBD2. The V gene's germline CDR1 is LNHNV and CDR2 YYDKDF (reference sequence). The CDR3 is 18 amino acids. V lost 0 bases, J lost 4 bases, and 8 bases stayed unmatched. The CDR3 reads CATSRDAGLAGVVYEQYF. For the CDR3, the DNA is TGTGCCACCAGCAGAGACGCGGGACTAGCGGGAGTAGTGTACGAGCAGTACTTC.

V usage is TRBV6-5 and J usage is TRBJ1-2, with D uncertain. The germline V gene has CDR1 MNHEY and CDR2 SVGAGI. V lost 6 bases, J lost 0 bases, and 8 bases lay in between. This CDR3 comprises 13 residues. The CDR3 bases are TGTGCCAGCAGCCCGATAGCTAACTATGGCTACACCTTC. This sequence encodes CASSPIANYGYTF.

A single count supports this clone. The CDR3 region has the DNA TGCAGCGTTTCCGGGACAGGGGGTTCGGCTTTCTTT. Protein product: CSVSGTGGSAFF. The chain couples TRBV29-1 to TRBJ1-1, with TRBD1 matching over 11 bases. J was trimmed by 11 bases and V by 5 bases; bases with no gene match: 7. CDR1 is SQVTM, CDR2 ANQGSEA, per germline. The CDR3 sequence is 12 residues long.

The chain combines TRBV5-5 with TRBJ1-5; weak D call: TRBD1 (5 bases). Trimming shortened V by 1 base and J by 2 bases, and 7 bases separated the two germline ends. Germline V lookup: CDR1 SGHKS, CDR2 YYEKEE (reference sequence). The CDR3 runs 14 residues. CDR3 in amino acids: CASSLSGGNQPQHF. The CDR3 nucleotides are TGTGCCAGCAGCTTGTCGGGGGGCAATCAGCCCCAGCATTTT.

The CDR3 protein is CASSSYGTGASYNEQFF. Here the CDR3 DNA reads TGTGCCAGCAGCTCTTACGGGACAGGGGCCTCCTACAATGAGCAGTTCTTC. V is TRBV7-8 and J is TRBJ2-1; 10 bases line up with TRBD1. The V segment lost 4 bases and the J segment 0 bases; nucleotides outside the gene matches: 6. CDR3 length: 17 amino acids. Per the germline V gene, CDR1 is SGHVS and CDR2 is FQNEAQ.

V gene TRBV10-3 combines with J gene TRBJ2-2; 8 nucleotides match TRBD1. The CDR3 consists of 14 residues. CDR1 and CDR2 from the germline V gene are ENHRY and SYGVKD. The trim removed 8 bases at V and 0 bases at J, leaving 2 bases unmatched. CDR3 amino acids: CAIWTGSNTGELFF. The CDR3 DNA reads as TGTGCCATCTGGACAGGGTCGAACACCGGGGAGCTGTTTTTT.

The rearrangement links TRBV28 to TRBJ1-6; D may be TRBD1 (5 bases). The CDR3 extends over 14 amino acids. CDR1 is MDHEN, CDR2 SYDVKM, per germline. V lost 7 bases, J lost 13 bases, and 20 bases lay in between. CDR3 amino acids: CASIGEGPYLPLHF. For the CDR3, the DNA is TGTGCCAGCATCGGGGAGGGACCCTATCTGCCCCTCCACTTT.

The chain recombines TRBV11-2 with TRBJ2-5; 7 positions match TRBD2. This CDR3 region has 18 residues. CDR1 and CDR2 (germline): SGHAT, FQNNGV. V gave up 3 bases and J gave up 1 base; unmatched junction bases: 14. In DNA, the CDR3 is TGTGCCAGCAGCTTTTACATAGGTGGGAGGGTAGGCCAAGAGACCCAGTACTTC. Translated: CASSFYIGGRVGQETQYF.